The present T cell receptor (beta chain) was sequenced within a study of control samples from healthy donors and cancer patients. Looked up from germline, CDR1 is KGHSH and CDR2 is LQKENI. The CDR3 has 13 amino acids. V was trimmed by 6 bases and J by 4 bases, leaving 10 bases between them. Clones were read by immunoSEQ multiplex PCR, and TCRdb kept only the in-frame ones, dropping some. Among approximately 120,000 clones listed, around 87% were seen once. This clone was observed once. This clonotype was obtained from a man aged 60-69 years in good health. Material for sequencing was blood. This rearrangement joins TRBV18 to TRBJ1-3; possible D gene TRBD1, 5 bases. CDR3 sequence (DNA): TGTGCCAGCTCCGTAGACAGAGGAAACACCATATATTTT. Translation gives CASSVDRGNTIYF.